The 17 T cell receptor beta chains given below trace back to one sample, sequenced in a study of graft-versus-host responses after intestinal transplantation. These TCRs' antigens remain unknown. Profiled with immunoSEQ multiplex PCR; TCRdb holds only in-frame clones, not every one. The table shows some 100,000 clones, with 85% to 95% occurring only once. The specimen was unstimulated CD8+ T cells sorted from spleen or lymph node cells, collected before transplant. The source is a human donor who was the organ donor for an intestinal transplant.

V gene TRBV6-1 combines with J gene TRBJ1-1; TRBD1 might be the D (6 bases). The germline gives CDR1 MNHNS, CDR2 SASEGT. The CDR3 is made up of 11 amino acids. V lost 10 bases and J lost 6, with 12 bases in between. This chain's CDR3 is CANAKGAEAFF. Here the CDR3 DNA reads TGTGCCAACGCGAAGGGGGCTGAAGCTTTCTTT.

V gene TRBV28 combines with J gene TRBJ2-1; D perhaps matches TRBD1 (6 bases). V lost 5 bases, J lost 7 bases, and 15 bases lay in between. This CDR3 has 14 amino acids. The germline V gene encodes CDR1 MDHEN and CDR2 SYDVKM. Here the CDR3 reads CASSPRGRGNEQFF. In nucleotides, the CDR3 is TGTGCCAGCAGTCCCCGGGGCAGGGGAAATGAGCAGTTCTTC. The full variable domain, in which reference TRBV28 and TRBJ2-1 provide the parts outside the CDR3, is DVKVTQSSRYLVKRTGEKVFLECVQDMDHENMFWYRQDPGLGLRLIYFSYDVKMKEKGDIPEGYSVSREKKERFSLILESASTNQTSMYLCASSPRGRGNEQFFGPGTRLTVL.

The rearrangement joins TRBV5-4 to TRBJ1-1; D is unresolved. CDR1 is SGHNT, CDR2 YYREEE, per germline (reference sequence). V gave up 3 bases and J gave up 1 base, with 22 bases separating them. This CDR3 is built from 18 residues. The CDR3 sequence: CASSSMMNSRRQNTEAFF. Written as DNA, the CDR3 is TGTGCCAGCAGCTCGATGATGAACTCTAGACGGCAGAACACTGAAGCTTTCTTT.

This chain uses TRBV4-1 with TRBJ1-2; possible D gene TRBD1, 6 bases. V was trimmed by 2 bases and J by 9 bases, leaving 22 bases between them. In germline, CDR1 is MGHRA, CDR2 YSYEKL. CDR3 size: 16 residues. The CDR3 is CASSQLQTGFTRRYTF. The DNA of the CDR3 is TGCGCCAGCAGCCAACTACAAACAGGGTTTACTCGTCGCTACACCTTC.

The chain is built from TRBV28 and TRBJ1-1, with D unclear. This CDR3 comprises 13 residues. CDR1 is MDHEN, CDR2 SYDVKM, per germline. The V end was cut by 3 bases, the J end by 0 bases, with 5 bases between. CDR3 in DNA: TGTGCCAGCAGTTTCCATGTGAACACTGAAGCTTTCTTT. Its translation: CASSFHVNTEAFF.

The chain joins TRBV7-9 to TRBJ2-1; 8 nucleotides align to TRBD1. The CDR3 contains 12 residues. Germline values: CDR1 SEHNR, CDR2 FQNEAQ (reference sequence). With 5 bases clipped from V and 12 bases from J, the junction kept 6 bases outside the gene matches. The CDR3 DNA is TGTGCCAGCAGCCCGACAGGGGAAAGGCAGTTCTTC. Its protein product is CASSPTGERQFF.

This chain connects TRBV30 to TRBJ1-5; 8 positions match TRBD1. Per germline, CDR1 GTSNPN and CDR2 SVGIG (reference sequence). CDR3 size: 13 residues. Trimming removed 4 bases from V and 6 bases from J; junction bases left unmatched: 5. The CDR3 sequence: CAWTPGGTQPQHF. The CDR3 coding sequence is TGTGCCTGGACACCAGGGGGCACTCAGCCCCAGCATTTT.

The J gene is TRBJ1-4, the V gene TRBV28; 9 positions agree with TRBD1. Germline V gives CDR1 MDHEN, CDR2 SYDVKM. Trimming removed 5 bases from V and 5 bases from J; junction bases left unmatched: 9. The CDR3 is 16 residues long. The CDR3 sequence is CASSPMGTGLNEKLFF. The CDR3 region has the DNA TGTGCCAGCAGTCCCATGGGGACAGGGCTCAATGAAAAACTGTTTTTT.

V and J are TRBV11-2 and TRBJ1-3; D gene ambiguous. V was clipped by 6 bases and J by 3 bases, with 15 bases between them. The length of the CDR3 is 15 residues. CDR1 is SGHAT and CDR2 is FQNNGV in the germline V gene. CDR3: CASRLPPGNGNTIYF. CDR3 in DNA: TGTGCCAGCAGACTACCGCCGGGGAATGGAAACACCATATATTTT.

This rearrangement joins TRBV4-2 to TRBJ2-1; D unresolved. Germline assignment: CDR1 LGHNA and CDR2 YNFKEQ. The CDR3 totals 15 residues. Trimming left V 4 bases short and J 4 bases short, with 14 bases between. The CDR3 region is CASSLSPSSYNEQFF. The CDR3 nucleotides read TGTGCCAGCAGCCTATCCCCGTCGAGTTACAATGAGCAGTTCTTC.

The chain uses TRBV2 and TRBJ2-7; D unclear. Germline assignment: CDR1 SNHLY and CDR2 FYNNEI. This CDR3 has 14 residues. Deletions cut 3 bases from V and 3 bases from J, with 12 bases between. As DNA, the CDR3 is TGTGCCAGCAGTGAGGTTGCGGATCTCTACGAGCAGTACTTC. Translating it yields CASSEVADLYEQYF.

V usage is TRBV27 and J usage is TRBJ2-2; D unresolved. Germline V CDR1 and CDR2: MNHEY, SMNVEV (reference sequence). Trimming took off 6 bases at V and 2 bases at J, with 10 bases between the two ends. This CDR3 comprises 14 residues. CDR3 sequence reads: CASRPTPNTGELFF. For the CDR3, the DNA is TGTGCCAGCAGGCCCACACCTAACACCGGGGAGCTGTTTTTT.

Here the CDR3 reads CASSLFQGTPRGYGYTF. In DNA form, the CDR3 reads TGTGCCAGCAGCTTATTTCAGGGGACACCCCGGGGCTATGGCTACACCTTC. V is TRBV7-3 and J is TRBJ1-2, with D maybe TRBD1 (6 bases). V was cut by 2 bases and J by 4 bases, with 20 bases left in between. Germline values: CDR1 SGHTA, CDR2 FQGTGA. The CDR3 is made up of 17 amino acids.

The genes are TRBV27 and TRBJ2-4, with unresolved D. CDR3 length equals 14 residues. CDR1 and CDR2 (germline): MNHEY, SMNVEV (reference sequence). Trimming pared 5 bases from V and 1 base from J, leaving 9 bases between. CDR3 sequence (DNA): TGTGCCAGCAGTCCCAGAATGGCCAAAAACATTCAGTACTTC. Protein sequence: CASSPRMAKNIQYF.

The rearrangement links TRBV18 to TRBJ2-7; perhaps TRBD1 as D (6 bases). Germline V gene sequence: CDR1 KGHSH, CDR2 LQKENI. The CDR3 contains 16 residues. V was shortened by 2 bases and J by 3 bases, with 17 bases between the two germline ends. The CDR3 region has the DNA TGTGCCAGCTCACCAATCCCTTGGGGGCGAAGCTACGAGCAGTACTTC. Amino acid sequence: CASSPIPWGRSYEQYF.

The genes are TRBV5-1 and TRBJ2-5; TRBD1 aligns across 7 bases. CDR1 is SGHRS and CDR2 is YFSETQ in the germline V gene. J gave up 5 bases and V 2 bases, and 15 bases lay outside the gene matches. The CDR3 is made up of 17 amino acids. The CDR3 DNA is TGCGCCAGCAGCTTCCATCCGACAGGGAATATGCGGGAGACCCAGTACTTC. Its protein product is CASSFHPTGNMRETQYF.

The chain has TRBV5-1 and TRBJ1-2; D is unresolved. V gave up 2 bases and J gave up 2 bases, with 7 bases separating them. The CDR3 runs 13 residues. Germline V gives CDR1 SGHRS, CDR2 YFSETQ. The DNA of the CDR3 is TGCGCCAGCAGCTTACGCCGGAACTATGGCTACACCTTC. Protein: CASSLRRNYGYTF. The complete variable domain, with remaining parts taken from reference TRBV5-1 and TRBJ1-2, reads KAGVTQTPRYLIKTRGQQVTLSCSPISGHRSVSWYQQTPGQGLQFLFEYFSETQRNKGNFPGRFSGRQFSNSRSEMNVSTLELGDSALYLCASSLRRNYGYTFGSGTRLTVV.